This T cell receptor (beta chain) was captured in a study of blood T cell repertoires in COVID-19. TCRdb's copy holds only in-frame clones and misses some; the assay was immunoSEQ multiplex PCR. Altogether under 300,000 clones are present, more than 60% being singletons, with the ten largest covering 3% to 4%. The CDR3 totals 14 residues. CDR1 is PRHDT, CDR2 FYEKMQ, per germline (reference sequence). The V segment lost 5 bases and the J segment 12 bases; nucleotides outside the gene matches: 12. The rearrangement joins TRBV13 to TRBJ2-1; the match to TRBD2 covers 8 bases. Sequenced: peripheral blood. This TCR derives from a woman aged 40 to 49 with active or convalescent COVID-19. CDR3: CASSTYGGAFGQFF. In nucleotides, the CDR3 is TGTGCCAGCAGCACCTACGGGGGGGCCTTTGGGCAGTTCTTC.